This note documents a single TCR beta chain sequence. Its target antigen remains unknown. Per-base qualities were not stored, and no clone one base away is much larger. This sample is part of a study of graft-versus-host responses after intestinal transplantation (dated by TCRdb to the early 2020s). Study-level background: Multivisceral, liver-intestinal, or isolated intestinal transplants were received by the recipients. Of the approximately 24 intestinal transplant recipients enrolled in the cohort, one of whom was a retransplant, a few patients without pretransplant specimens were excluded. Donor T cell macrochimerism was defined as a peak of at least 4% donor T cells among recipient peripheral blood mononuclear cells. Every recipient was given anti-thymocyte globulin induction, then maintenance tacrolimus and steroids for about 3 years. After intestinal transplantation, graft-versus-host and host-versus-graft alloreactive T cell clones were followed in the graft, circulation and bone marrow using bulk TCR-beta CDR3 sequencing. Rather than being sequenced by the commercial service, samples from a few later patients were sequenced in-house on an Illumina MiSeq and processed with MiXCR. To identify alloreactive clones, pre-transplant mixed lymphocyte reaction products were sequenced and compared with unstimulated pre-transplant donor and recipient T cells.

V drops 3 bases and J drops 0 bases, leaving 6 bases in between. Counted from cysteine to phenylalanine, this CDR3 has 13 amino acids. Left in the record is the CDR3 DNA by itself, 39 bases read in frame from the first base. CDR1 and CDR2, looked up from the germline V gene, are MNHNS and SASEGT. This sample's time point label indicates: cells obtained before transplantation from donor or recipient. CD3+CD4+ and CD3+CD8+ populations were FACS-sorted from unstimulated pre-transplant donor and recipient cells taken from spleen or lymph nodes. Receptors were amplified or captured by the immunoSEQ multiplex PCR assay. For most patients, genomic DNA was isolated using the Qiagen DNeasy Blood and Tissue Kit and was shipped frozen to Adaptive Biotechnologies for TCR sequencing. High-throughput TCR-beta CDR3 sequencing of genomic DNA from most patients was performed by Adaptive Biotechnologies. As for how the authors treated the data: TCR sequencing data for around 19 patients were retrieved from Adaptive's ImmunoSEQ software; a few other patients were processed with MiXCR and VDJtools. CD4 versus CD8 sorting errors were corrected by removing sequences found in both subsets at a frequency ratio below 5:1. CDR3 nucleotide sequences shared by donor and recipient were removed because the origin of these sequences could not be assigned. To count as alloreactive, a clone needed at least 2-fold expansion over unstimulated cells and a minimum CFSE-low frequency of 0.002% (template counts) or 0.001% (read counts). Clones detected in sequenced pre-transplant spleen, lymph node, or MLR CFSE-low populations of the donor or recipient were defined as mappable. The cumulative frequency of alloreactive clones was calculated as a percentage of all sequences, weighted by copy number. This immuneACCESS table, as held by TCRdb, lists in-frame sequences with V and J called but not all clones. Of the missing ones, under half trace to an unresolved V gene in checked studies; the others have no known cause. V and J calls and clone size are given by that table; D and trimming were obtained from the DNA. The sample data list 40,000 or so clones, and roughly 93% of these were observed just once. The top ten clonotypes cover 20% to 25% of the sample.

Study-wide findings and limitations: In the allografts of patients with donor T cell macrochimerism, GvH to HvG T cell clonal ratios were high. Early after transplant, peak levels of circulating GvH clones were found to be associated with declines in HvG clones. The conclusions were limited by the relatively low number and heterogeneity of the intestinal transplant patients. GvH clones were detected in recipient bone marrow, and some appeared earlier in ileal mucosa or blood, consistent with an intestinal mucosal origin.

The sequence was collected from a human donor who was the organ donor for an intestinal transplant. The V and J genes are TRBV6-1 and TRBJ2-7; no D segment can be confidently identified. The sequenced sample was unstimulated CD8+ T cells sorted from spleen or lymph node cells, obtained before transplant. The CDR3 protein: CASSDKYSYEQYF. The nucleotide sequence reads as follows: TGTGCCAGCAGTGACAAGTACTCCTACGAGCAGTACTTC.